This T cell receptor (beta chain) was sequenced during a study of early T cells in non-severe SARS-CoV-2 infection. Study at large: The sequenced material was bulk RNA from unsorted whole blood, and its chains were unpaired.

Germline V CDR1 and CDR2: SNHLY, FYNNEI. The V gene end was trimmed by 5 bases and the J gene end by 2 bases; junction bases not matched to a gene: 16. The CDR3 contains 18 residues. Only a few counts were recorded for this clonotype. The TCR library protocol was used to attach unique molecular identifiers. These identifiers were attached to individual cDNA molecules. TCRdb re-called the 5' RACE reads through MiXCR, storing one row per CDR3 protein. The sample contains tens of thousands of distinct CDR3 sequences, 10% to 12% of which appear only once. The specimen comprised whole blood, sampled at baseline. The TCR sequence derives from an adult who was a healthcare worker with PCR-confirmed SARS-CoV-2 infection or an uninfected control (not recorded which). The chain recombines TRBV2 with TRBJ2-7, with 9 nucleotides matching TRBD2. The CDR3: CASSFVSSGKQGAYEQYF. The CDR3 DNA sequence: TGTGCCAGCAGTTTTGTTTCTAGCGGGAAACAGGGCGCCTACGAGCAGTACTTC.